This entry describes one TCR beta chain. This sample was taken from a study of shared clonotypes between healthy human individuals. Looked up from germline, CDR1 is SGHRS and CDR2 is YFSETQ. Deletions cut 0 bases from V and 4 bases from J, with 11 bases between. The CDR3 has 15 residues. TCRdb keeps only in-frame clones here, not all; method: immunoSEQ multiplex PCR. The table has under 1,100,000 clones, approximately 70% seen once. Sequencing was carried out using memory CD4+ T cells sorted from blood. Subset: CD45RA-negative fraction. This chain joins TRBV5-1 and TRBJ1-5; D gene ambiguous. The receptor was derived from a young man in good health. DNA of the CDR3: TGCGCCAGCAGCTTGGAGGGTGTTCCAAATCAGCCCCAGCATTTT. This encodes CASSLEGVPNQPQHF.